This TCR beta chain was found in a study of long-term antiretroviral therapy in people with HIV. Samples were assayed with immunoSEQ v3.0 at survey level. TCRdb's table, derived via immunoSEQ multiplex PCR, lists solely in-frame clones and lacks some. Of 25,000 to 30,000 clones listed, over 70% are singletons. This CDR3 spans 15 amino acids. The chain carries TRBV1 and TRBJ2-3; no DNA check was done on the table's D call, TRBD1. TRBV1 is a pseudogene locus. The sequencing used unsorted PBMCs, collected 2.7 to 2.9 years after starting antiretroviral therapy. The sequence derives from a young man with HIV. CDR3 coding DNA: TGCACCAGCAGCCAAGGAACAACGAGCACAGATACGCAGTATTTT. As protein: CTSSQGTTSTDTQYF.